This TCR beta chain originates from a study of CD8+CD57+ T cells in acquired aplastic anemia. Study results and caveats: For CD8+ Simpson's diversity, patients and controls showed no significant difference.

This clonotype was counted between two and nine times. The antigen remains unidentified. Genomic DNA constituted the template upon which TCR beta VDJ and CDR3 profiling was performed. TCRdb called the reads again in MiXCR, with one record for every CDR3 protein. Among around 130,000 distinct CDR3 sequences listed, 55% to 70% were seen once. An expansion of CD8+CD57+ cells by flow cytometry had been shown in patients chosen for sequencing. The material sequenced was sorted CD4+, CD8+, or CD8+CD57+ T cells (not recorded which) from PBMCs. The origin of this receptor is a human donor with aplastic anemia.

The DNA of the CDR3 is TGCAGTGCTATGGGACAGGGCTCCTACGAGCAGTACTTC. It codes for CSAMGQGSYEQYF. The chain uses TRBV20-1 and TRBJ2-7, with 9 nucleotides matching TRBD1. Germline V gene sequence: CDR1 DFQATT, CDR2 SNEGSKA (reference sequence). After removal of 4 bases from V and 0 bases from J, the junction contained 1 base not matched to a gene. This CDR3 is 13 amino acids long.